These 27 T cell receptor beta chains were sequenced from one sample in a study of PD-1 blockade in classical Hodgkin lymphoma. Method: immunoSEQ multiplex PCR; TCRdb's copy keeps in-frame clones and lacks some. The table shows approximately 28,000 clones, with around 79% occurring only once. Time point of the sample: cycle 4 day 1 (C4D1), after more than five weeks of nivolumab. Relapse was seen in all patients after autologous stem cell transplantation, and brentuximab vedotin exposure was variable. Thawed PBMCs underwent magnetic negative selection to yield purified CD4+ T cells. The sample consisted of CD4+ T cells from blood, taken before the fourth cycle of nivolumab. The receptor set was obtained from a human donor with classical Hodgkin lymphoma.

This clone turned up a few times. The V gene is TRBV11-2, the J gene TRBJ1-2; TRBD1 might be the D (5 bases). Germline CDR1 is SGHAT and CDR2 is FQNNGV. Trimming shortened V by 2 bases and J by 4 bases, and 14 bases separated the two germline ends. The CDR3 contains 15 residues. CDR3 amino acids: CASSLSFAGTYGYTF. The CDR3 bases are TGTGCCAGCAGCTTATCGTTTGCAGGGACCTATGGCTACACCTTC.

The count of this clone is one. V is TRBV6-1 and J is TRBJ2-2, with D unclear. Germline V gives CDR1 MNHNS, CDR2 SASEGT. Deletions cut 3 bases from V and 6 bases from J, with 11 bases between. CDR3 length: 14 amino acids. CDR3 residues: CASSEGLRAGELFF. CDR3 nucleotides: TGTGCCAGCAGTGAGGGTCTACGGGCCGGGGAGCTGTTTTTT.

The chain carries TRBV10-3 and TRBJ2-3, with 10 bases that match TRBD2. The CDR3 totals 16 residues. CDR1 and CDR2 (germline): ENHRY, SYGVKD. Trimming removed 10 bases from V and 0 bases from J; junction bases left unmatched: 10. CDR3 coding DNA: TGTGCCACCACCCCCCGGACTAGCGGTAGCACAGATACGCAGTATTTT. Encoded protein: CATTPRTSGSTDTQYF.

This chain links TRBV4-1 with TRBJ1-2; TRBD1 is a possible D gene (5 bases). Germline CDR1 reads MGHRA; CDR2 reads YSYEKL. V was trimmed by 2 bases and J by 2 bases, leaving 21 bases between them. The CDR3 is made up of 18 amino acids. CDR3: CASSQWFAVRGRNYGYTF. The CDR3 nucleotides read TGCGCCAGCAGCCAATGGTTCGCAGTAAGGGGAAGAAACTATGGCTACACCTTC.

The rearrangement uses TRBV2 and TRBJ1-1, with D maybe TRBD1 (5 bases). The CDR3 consists of 15 residues. Trimming removed 5 bases at V and 3 bases at J, with 16 bases between. Germline loops: CDR1 SNHLY, CDR2 FYNNEI. CDR3 loop: CASSRDLTLDTEAFF. The CDR3 region has the DNA TGTGCCAGCAGTCGGGACCTAACACTGGACACTGAAGCTTTCTTT.

The rearrangement links TRBV18 to TRBJ1-4, with unresolved D. V was cut by 6 bases and J by 8 bases, with 16 bases left in between. The CDR3 extends over 14 amino acids. Germline CDR1 KGHSH, CDR2 LQKENI. The CDR3 nucleotides are TGTGCCAGCTCCCCGCCCGTCCAGAGGGAAAAACTGTTTTTT. It encodes CASSPPVQREKLFF.

The chain combines TRBV28 with TRBJ2-1; D is possibly TRBD2 (6 bases). The V end was cut by 7 bases, the J end by 3 bases, with 16 bases between. This CDR3 is built from 15 residues. CDR1 is MDHEN, CDR2 SYDVKM, per germline. The CDR3 DNA is TGTGCCAGCACTGGCAGTAGCGGATACTACAATGAGCAGTTCTTC. It specifies CASTGSSGYYNEQFF.

The chain combines TRBV18 with TRBJ1-5; TRBD1 is a possible D gene (5 bases). Trimming cost V 8 bases and J 3 bases, with 11 bases left between them. Germline CDR1 and CDR2: KGHSH and LQKENI. CDR3 length: 13 amino acids. CDR3: CASGGLDNQPQHF. For the CDR3, the DNA is TGTGCCAGCGGGGGATTGGACAATCAGCCCCAGCATTTT.

The chain combines TRBV6-5 with TRBJ2-6; D gene unclear. Germline V lookup: CDR1 MNHEY, CDR2 SVGAGI. The CDR3 has 12 residues. V gave up 10 bases and J gave up 2 bases, with 6 bases separating them. The CDR3 protein is CATAAGANVLTF. CDR3 DNA: TGTGCCACTGCAGCTGGGGCCAACGTCCTGACTTTC.

This clone was detected only a few times. V gene TRBV4-2 combines with J gene TRBJ1-2; 10 nucleotides align to TRBD1. V was pared by 0 bases and J by 6 bases, with 7 bases of the junction left unmatched. Germline V gene lookup returns CDR1 LGHNA and CDR2 YNFKEQ. The CDR3 runs 16 residues. Here the CDR3 DNA reads TGTGCCAGCAGCCAAGATTACGGACAGGGGGTACATGGCTACACCTTC. Translating it yields CASSQDYGQGVHGYTF.

The chain is built from TRBV7-2 and TRBJ2-2, with no clear D. The germline CDR1 and CDR2 sequences are SGHTA and FQGNSA. V lost 5 bases and J 3 bases, leaving 10 bases between the germline ends. The CDR3 contains 14 residues. CDR3 DNA sequence: TGTGCCAGCAGCCCAGAGGTACACACCGGGGAGCTGTTTTTT. It is translated as CASSPEVHTGELFF.

This clone was seen a few times. The gene calls are TRBV29-1 and TRBJ1-3; D is ambiguous. The germline CDR1 and CDR2 sequences are SQVTM and ANQGSEA. The CDR3 covers 11 residues. V was trimmed by 2 bases and J by 11 bases, leaving 10 bases between them. In DNA form, the CDR3 reads TGCAGCGTTGAATACTCCCGGTCCATATATTTT. Translation gives CSVEYSRSIYF.

The sample holds a few counts of this clone. The chain links TRBV10-3 to TRBJ1-2; D is uncertain. The CDR3 length is 12 residues. V lost 7 bases, J lost 7 bases, and 13 bases lay in between. Germline loops: CDR1 ENHRY, CDR2 SYGVKD. This chain's CDR3 is CAITQAGSGYTF. The CDR3 nucleotides are TGTGCCATCACCCAAGCAGGATCTGGCTACACCTTC.

Here the CDR3 reads CASRKQGGNTIYF. CDR3 nucleotide sequence: TGTGCCAGCAGAAAACAGGGTGGAAACACCATATATTTT. This chain links TRBV6-5 with TRBJ1-3, with D possibly being TRBD1 (6 bases). V lost 6 bases and J lost 3, with 9 bases in between. The CDR3 extends over 13 amino acids. Germline assignment: CDR1 MNHEY and CDR2 SVGAGI.

The chain links TRBV4-3 to TRBJ2-2, with a tentative D call TRBD1 (6 bases). The germline CDR1 and CDR2 sequences are LGHNA and YSLEER. The CDR3 loop spans 18 amino acids. Between the trimmed V and J ends, which lost 0 bases and 4 bases, there was a span of 18 bases. The CDR3 nucleotides are TGCGCCAGCAGCCAAGATTTTCTGTCGACAGGCTCCACCGGGGAGCTGTTTTTT. The encoded protein is CASSQDFLSTGSTGELFF.

V gene TRBV18 combines with J gene TRBJ2-7; D is unresolved. Germline CDR1 KGHSH, CDR2 LQKENI. The CDR3 covers 13 residues. The V end lost 2 bases, the J end lost 1 base, and 6 bases lay between the germline ends. CDR3 residues: CASSPRSSYEQYF. DNA for the CDR3: TGTGCCAGCTCACCAAGGAGTTCCTACGAGCAGTACTTC. Filled out from reference TRBV18 and TRBJ2-7, the complete variable domain reads NAGVMQNPRHLVRRRGQEARLRCSPMKGHSHVYWYRQLPEEGLKFMVYLQKENIIDESGMPKERFSAEFPKEGPSILRIQQVVRGDSAAYFCASSPRSSYEQYFGPGTRLTVT.

V gene TRBV25-1 combines with J gene TRBJ2-3, with TRBD2 as a possible D gene (5 bases). Trimming took off 1 base at V and 3 bases at J, with 8 bases between the two ends. The CDR3 sequence is 14 residues long. In germline, CDR1 is MGHDK, CDR2 SYGVNS. CDR3 DNA: TGTGCCAGCAGTGAATGGCCGGGAACAGATACGCAGTATTTT. Its protein product is CASSEWPGTDTQYF.

Here the CDR3 reads CASSPQGSVDNQPQHF. CDR3 bases: TGTGCCAGCAGCCCACAGGGCTCCGTCGACAATCAGCCCCAGCATTTT. The chain couples TRBV7-2 to TRBJ1-5, with a weak D call TRBD1 (6 bases). There are 16 residues in the CDR3. V lost 5 bases, J lost 3 bases, and 17 bases lay in between. The V gene's germline CDR1 is SGHTA and CDR2 FQGNSA.

The chain is built from TRBV25-1 and TRBJ2-3; 8 nucleotides match TRBD2. The CDR3 covers 13 residues. The ends lost 8 bases at V and 0 bases at J; junction bases unmatched: 1. Germline CDR1 is MGHDK and CDR2 is SYGVNS. In DNA form, the CDR3 reads TGTGCCAGCCGGGGGGGGAGCACAGATACGCAGTATTTT. It specifies CASRGGSTDTQYF.

The chain carries TRBV10-3 and TRBJ1-4; TRBD1 might be the D (5 bases). This CDR3 contains 13 residues. Germline loops: CDR1 ENHRY, CDR2 SYGVKD. The germline V and J ends were trimmed by 10 bases and 4 bases, with 13 bases remaining between them. In DNA form, the CDR3 reads TGTGCCAGCAGGGAGGGACTTAATGAAAAACTGTTTTTT. It encodes CASREGLNEKLFF.

The V call is TRBV9, the J call TRBJ1-1; 10 bases agree with TRBD1. Trimming removed 4 bases from V and 5 bases from J; junction bases left unmatched: 14. The CDR3 sequence is 17 residues long. The germline V gene has CDR1 SGDLS and CDR2 YYNGEE. The CDR3 nucleotides are TGTGCCAGCAGCCCTCGCCCTACCGGGACAGGGGAAACTGAAGCTTTCTTT. Amino acids: CASSPRPTGTGETEAFF.

V is TRBV6-5 and J is TRBJ1-1; a possible D gene is TRBD1 (5 bases). This CDR3 is 14 amino acids long. V was clipped by 4 bases and J by 0 bases, with 9 bases between them. Germline V gene sequence: CDR1 MNHEY, CDR2 SVGAGI. CDR3 sequence: CASSWGRMNTEAFF. The CDR3 nucleotides are TGTGCCAGCAGTTGGGGCAGGATGAACACTGAAGCTTTCTTT.

The chain's CDR3 is CASSLGTRPETQYF. DNA for the CDR3: TGTGCCAGCAGCTTGGGGACCCGGCCGGAGACCCAGTACTTC. V gene TRBV7-3 combines with J gene TRBJ2-5; either TRBD1 or TRBD2 may supply D (5 bases each). CDR3 length: 14 amino acids. Germline values: CDR1 SGHTA, CDR2 FQGTGA. The V and J ends lost 3 bases and 5 bases respectively, with 13 bases between them.

The chain carries TRBV6-5 and TRBJ2-1; D is uncertain. The V gene lost 2 bases and the J gene lost 13 bases, with 6 bases spanning the gap. Germline V gene sequence: CDR1 MNHEY, CDR2 SVGAGI. The CDR3 is made up of 10 amino acids. DNA of the CDR3: TGTGCCAGCAGTTACCCCCGACAGTTCTTC. Encoded protein: CASSYPRQFF.

The gene calls are TRBV2 and TRBJ2-1, with 8 bases lining up with TRBD2. This CDR3 is built from 15 residues. The germline CDR1 and CDR2 sequences are SNHLY and FYNNEI. V was pared by 3 bases and J by 6 bases, with 7 bases of the junction left unmatched. Written as DNA, the CDR3 is TGTGCCAGCAGTGATGAGGCGGGGGGTCTCAATGAGCAGTTCTTC. This sequence encodes CASSDEAGGLNEQFF.

The chain links TRBV7-2 to TRBJ2-7; TRBD1 matches 7 bases. The CDR3 has 14 residues. Germline CDR1 and CDR2: SGHTA and FQGNSA. J gave up 4 bases and V 4 bases, and 7 bases lay outside the gene matches. CDR3 nucleotides: TGTGCCAGCAGCTCCCAAGGGGGCGAGTACGAGCAGTACTTC. Translated, it gives CASSSQGGEYEQYF.

Comment on this clone: At one end, the junction sequence differs from germline, possibly due to a read error. The chain recombines TRBV19 with TRBJ1-4, with a weak D call TRBD1 (5 bases). Germline V gene lookup returns CDR1 LNHDA and CDR2 SQIVND (reference sequence). This CDR3 region has 16 residues. The CDR3: CASSVEGAVASEKLFF. The CDR3 DNA sequence: TGTGCCAGTAGTGTAGAAGGGGCAGTCGCTAGTGAAAAACTGTTTTTT.